The source of this T cell receptor (beta chain) is a study of cytotoxic CD8 clonotypes in ibrutinib-treated CLL. This clone has just one count. Assay used: immunoSEQ multiplex PCR; TCRdb lists only in-frame clones, some missing. This sample carries 150,000 to 250,000 clones, about 72% of them seen once, and the ten largest clones take roughly 13%. This CDR3 spans 15 amino acids. Per the germline V gene, CDR1 is KGHSH and CDR2 is LQKENI. Trimming cost V 1 base and J 5 bases, with 14 bases left between them. The rearrangement links TRBV18 to TRBJ1-1; D remains unclear. Source: PBMCs, taken after 24 months of ibrutinib treatment. The TCR sequence derives from a human donor with chronic lymphocytic leukemia. The CDR3, as DNA: TGTGCCAGCTCACCACGCGCGTGGGCTCAAACTGAAGCTTTCTTT. Amino acid sequence: CASSPRAWAQTEAFF.